Below are 23 T cell receptor beta chains sequenced from a single sample in a study of shared clonotypes between healthy human individuals. Terminally differentiated effector memory CD45RA+ cells were excluded by CCR7 positive selection of CD45RO-negative cells. Here immunoSEQ multiplex PCR was the method, and the copy in TCRdb shows in-frame clones only, minus some. There are about 2 million clones in the sample; around 96% occur only once, and 0.9% to 1.5% lies in the top ten. The sequenced material came from naive CD8+ T cells sorted from blood. These receptors all come from a man between 18 and 29 years old in good health.

The V and J genes are TRBV28 and TRBJ2-6; D is tentatively TRBD1 or TRBD2 (5 bases each). Trimming stripped 2 bases from V and 2 bases from J, with 7 bases between. Germline V lookup: CDR1 MDHEN, CDR2 SYDVKM. This CDR3 has 15 amino acids. The CDR3 here is CASSLVGPGANVLTF. Here the CDR3 DNA reads TGTGCCAGCAGTTTAGTGGGACCTGGGGCCAACGTCCTGACTTTC.

The V call is TRBV2, the J call TRBJ1-2; 9 bases fit TRBD1. The CDR3 runs to 13 residues. J lost 6 bases, V lost 6 bases, and 5 bases had no gene match. The germline CDR1 and CDR2 sequences are SNHLY and FYNNEI. The CDR3 DNA reads as TGTGCCAGCAGGGCCTGGACAGGGGATGGCTACACCTTC. Translating it yields CASRAWTGDGYTF.

This sequence joins TRBV28 and TRBJ1-2, with D hard to call. The CDR3 covers 13 residues. Germline CDR1 is MDHEN and CDR2 is SYDVKM. The V end lost 5 bases, the J end lost 7 bases, and 14 bases lay between the germline ends. DNA for the CDR3: TGTGCCAGCAGTGCAAACTTCCCCCTTGGCTACACCTTC. The encoded protein is CASSANFPLGYTF.

The chain carries TRBV6-5 and TRBJ2-7; TRBD2 aligns across 14 bases. The CDR3 has 15 amino acids. J gave up 7 bases and V 2 bases, and 4 bases lay outside the gene matches. The germline gives CDR1 MNHEY, CDR2 SVGAGI. The CDR3 sequence: CASSYGTSGGNEQYF. The DNA for the CDR3 is TGTGCCAGCAGTTACGGGACTAGCGGGGGTAATGAGCAGTACTTC.

This clone was observed once. The CDR3 bases are TGCGCCAGCAGCCCCCTAAGCCCAGGGGTTCTCAGGGGCACTGAAGCTTTCTTT. Protein: CASSPLSPGVLRGTEAFF. The chain uses TRBV4-1 and TRBJ1-1; TRBD1 might be the D (6 bases). V lost 4 bases and J 4 bases, leaving 25 bases between the germline ends. CDR1 is MGHRA, CDR2 YSYEKL, per germline. CDR3 size: 18 residues.

The chain has TRBV5-6 and TRBJ2-5; D not certain. CDR3 length: 14 residues. CDR1 and CDR2 (germline): SGHDT, YYEEEE. V dropped 0 bases and J dropped 4 bases, with 10 bases sitting between them. CDR3 residues: CASSLEEPGETQYF. CDR3 nucleotide sequence: TGTGCCAGCAGCTTGGAAGAGCCCGGAGAGACCCAGTACTTC. Drawing the rest from reference TRBV5-6 and TRBJ2-5, the complete variable domain is DAGVTQSPTHLIKTRGQQVTLRCSPKSGHDTVSWYQQALGQGPQFIFQYYEEEERQRGNFPDRFSGHQFPNYSSELNVNALLLGDSALYLCASSLEEPGETQYFGPGTRLLVL.

This chain links TRBV29-1 with TRBJ1-2, with 7 positions matching TRBD1. The ends lost 4 bases at V and 8 bases at J; junction bases unmatched: 1. CDR1 SQVTM and CDR2 ANQGSEA come from the germline V gene. The CDR3 consists of 10 residues. CDR3 loop: CSVVTGGYTF. The CDR3 DNA sequence: TGCAGCGTTGTGACAGGGGGCTACACCTTC.

The chain couples TRBV6-1 to TRBJ2-7; possible D gene TRBD1, 5 bases. Germline V CDR1 and CDR2: MNHNS, SASEGT. The CDR3 covers 11 residues. CDR3 sequence: CGSGQGYEQYF. The CDR3, as DNA: TGTGGTTCAGGGCAGGGCTACGAGCAGTACTTC.

The CDR3 sequence is CSVEEVRDSNTGELFF. As DNA, the CDR3 is TGCAGCGTTGAAGAGGTGCGGGACAGCAACACCGGGGAGCTGTTTTTT. The chain combines TRBV29-1 with TRBJ2-2; maybe TRBD1 (7 bases). The germline gives CDR1 SQVTM, CDR2 ANQGSEA. The CDR3 sequence is 16 residues long. Trimming left V 0 bases short and J 2 bases short, with 13 bases between.

The chain couples TRBV6-4 to TRBJ1-6, with D possibly matching TRBD1 (5 bases). Per the germline V gene, CDR1 is MRHNA and CDR2 is SNTAGT. There are 20 residues in the CDR3. Between the trimmed V and J ends, which lost 6 bases and 1 base, there was a span of 25 bases. CDR3 region: CASRHGGLQKERSYNSPLHF. CDR3 nucleotide sequence: TGTGCCAGCAGGCATGGGGGACTCCAGAAAGAACGGTCCTATAATTCACCCCTCCACTTT.

This clone was found once. The V and J genes are TRBV19 and TRBJ1-5; weak D call: TRBD1 (5 bases). Deletions cut 6 bases from V and 10 bases from J, with 16 bases between. The CDR3 totals 13 residues. From germline, CDR1 is LNHDA and CDR2 SQIVND (reference sequence). The chain's CDR3 is CASSGPPGTPQHF. The CDR3 nucleotides are TGTGCCAGTAGCGGCCCCCCAGGGACCCCCCAGCATTTT. The whole variable domain, remainder taken from reference TRBV19 and TRBJ1-5, is DGGITQSPKYLFRKEGQNVTLSCEQNLNHDAMYWYRQDPGQGLRLIYYSQIVNDFQKGDIAEGYSVSREKKESFPLTVTSAQKNPTAFYLCASSGPPGTPQHFGDGTRLSIL.

This chain connects TRBV23-1 to TRBJ2-7; 8 nucleotides align to TRBD1. TRBV23-1 is sorted into the ORF group, with uncertain function. This CDR3 is built from 15 residues. Unmatched junction bases numbered 8, after V lost 2 bases and J lost 5 bases. This chain's CDR3 is CASSQPRTGLDEQYF. In DNA, the CDR3 is TGCGCCAGCAGTCAACCTCGGACAGGGCTGGACGAGCAGTACTTC.

This sequence joins TRBV11-2 and TRBJ1-4, with D possibly TRBD1 on 5 matching bases. The CDR3 extends over 15 amino acids. Germline V gene lookup returns CDR1 SGHAT and CDR2 FQNNGV. Trimming took 2 bases from V and 4 from J, leaving 11 bases between them. The CDR3 nucleotides read TGTGCCAGCAGCTTATCGGGACTACATAATGAAAAACTGTTTTTT. Translated: CASSLSGLHNEKLFF.

The chain combines TRBV9 with TRBJ2-5; tentative D call: TRBD2 (5 bases). Trimming stripped 3 bases from V and 3 bases from J, with 18 bases between. The germline gives CDR1 SGDLS, CDR2 YYNGEE. The CDR3 loop spans 16 amino acids. The CDR3 DNA follows: TGTGCCAGCAGCGATGCCCAAGAGGTGGGAGAAGAGACCCAGTACTTC. It specifies CASSDAQEVGEETQYF.

A word on this clone: At the DNA level, this CDR3 is encoded by other sequences in the same sample as well. This chain uses TRBV30 with TRBJ2-5, with D hard to call. Germline CDR1 and CDR2: GTSNPN and SVGIG (reference sequence). V dropped 3 bases and J dropped 5 bases, with 10 bases sitting between them. This CDR3 has 12 residues. CDR3: CAWSPVGETQYF. For the CDR3, the DNA is TGTGCCTGGAGCCCGGTCGGCGAGACCCAGTACTTC. The variable domain in full, completed from reference TRBV30 and TRBJ2-5, reads SQTIHQWPATLVQPVGSPLSLECTVEGTSNPNLYWYRQAAGRGLQLLFYSVGIGQISSEVPQNLSASRPQDRQFILSSKKLLLSDSGFYLCAWSPVGETQYFGPGTRLLVL.

This chain joins TRBV27 and TRBJ2-2; a possible D gene is TRBD1 (6 bases). Deletions cut 7 bases from V and 4 bases from J, with 10 bases between. The CDR3 covers 13 residues. CDR1 MNHEY and CDR2 SMNVEV come from the germline V gene (reference sequence). CDR3 region: CASMGRGTGELFF. The CDR3 nucleotides are TGTGCCAGCATGGGCAGGGGCACCGGGGAGCTGTTTTTT.

The chain recombines TRBV4-1 with TRBJ2-2, with D perhaps matching TRBD2 (5 bases). CDR1 is MGHRA and CDR2 is YSYEKL in the germline V gene. The CDR3 covers 16 residues. Deletions cut 4 bases from V and 3 bases from J, with 15 bases between. The CDR3 is CASSPLDFSYTGELFF. The CDR3 coding sequence is TGCGCCAGCAGCCCACTAGACTTCTCGTACACCGGGGAGCTGTTTTTT.

The chain combines TRBV10-3 with TRBJ1-3; D is ambiguous. CDR3 length: 14 residues. Trimming left V 2 bases short and J 3 bases short, with 8 bases between. Germline-derived CDR1 and CDR2 are ENHRY and SYGVKD. The CDR3 nucleotides read TGTGCCATCAGTGAGCTGGACGGTGGAAACACCATATATTTT. Translation gives CAISELDGGNTIYF.

To note about this clone: Other DNA sequences in this specimen translate into the identical CDR3. The V gene is TRBV11-3, the J gene TRBJ1-1; TRBD1 might be the D (5 bases). Trimming took 4 bases from V and 1 from J, leaving 7 bases between them. Germline-derived CDR1 and CDR2 are SGHNT and YENEEA. The CDR3 contains 13 residues. The CDR3 region has the DNA TGTGCCAGCAGCTCAGGGACGAACACTGAAGCTTTCTTT. Translated: CASSSGTNTEAFF.

V and J are TRBV4-1 and TRBJ2-7; 7 bases match TRBD2. In germline, CDR1 is MGHRA, CDR2 YSYEKL. Unmatched junction bases numbered 6, after V lost 5 bases and J lost 2 bases. This CDR3 contains 14 residues. Here the CDR3 DNA reads TGCGCCAGCAGCTTCGGGACTATACCCTACGAGCAGTACTTC. This sequence encodes CASSFGTIPYEQYF.

V and J are TRBV19 and TRBJ2-7; D unclear. Germline assignment: CDR1 LNHDA and CDR2 SQIVND (reference sequence). CDR3 length: 14 residues. With 4 bases removed from V and 0 bases from J, the gap between germline ends came to 10 bases. CDR3: CASSTAQSSYEQYF. CDR3 DNA sequence: TGTGCCAGTAGTACCGCTCAGAGCTCCTACGAGCAGTACTTC.

The chain has TRBV4-3 and TRBJ2-1; 7 bases align to TRBD1. CDR1 LGHNA and CDR2 YSLEER come from the germline V gene. The CDR3 runs to 16 residues. Trimming took 0 bases from V and 2 from J; bases not matched to a gene: 4. The CDR3 region has the DNA TGCGCCAGCAGCCAAGATCCCGGGACAGCCTACAATGAGCAGTTCTTC. It codes for CASSQDPGTAYNEQFF.

This chain joins TRBV7-9 and TRBJ1-1; the D gene is possibly TRBD1 (5 bases). The germline V and J ends were trimmed by 5 bases and 0 bases, with 19 bases remaining between them. The CDR3 has 17 amino acids. Germline values: CDR1 SEHNR, CDR2 FQNEAQ (reference sequence). CDR3 sequence: CASSPGSEGLMNTEAFF. The DNA for the CDR3 is TGTGCCAGCAGCCCAGGGTCGGAGGGCCTAATGAACACTGAAGCTTTCTTT.